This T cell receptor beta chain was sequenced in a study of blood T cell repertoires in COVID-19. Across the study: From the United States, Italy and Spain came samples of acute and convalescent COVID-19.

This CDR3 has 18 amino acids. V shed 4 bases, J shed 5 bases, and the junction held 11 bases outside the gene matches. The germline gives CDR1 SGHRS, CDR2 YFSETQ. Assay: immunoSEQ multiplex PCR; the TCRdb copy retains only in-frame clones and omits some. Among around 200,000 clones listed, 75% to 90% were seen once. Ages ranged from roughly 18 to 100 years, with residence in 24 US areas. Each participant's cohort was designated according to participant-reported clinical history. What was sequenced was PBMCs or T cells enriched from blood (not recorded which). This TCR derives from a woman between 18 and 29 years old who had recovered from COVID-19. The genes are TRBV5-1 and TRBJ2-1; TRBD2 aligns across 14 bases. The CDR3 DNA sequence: TGCGCCAGCAGCCCACGGACTAGCGGGAGGCCCCCGGACAATGAGCAGTTCTTC. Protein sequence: CASSPRTSGRPPDNEQFF. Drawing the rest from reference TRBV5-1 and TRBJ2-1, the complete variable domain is KAGVTQTPRYLIKTRGQQVTLSCSPISGHRSVSWYQQTPGQGLQFLFEYFSETQRNKGNFPGRFSGRQFSNSRSEMNVSTLELGDSALYLCASSPRTSGRPPDNEQFFGPGTRLTVL.